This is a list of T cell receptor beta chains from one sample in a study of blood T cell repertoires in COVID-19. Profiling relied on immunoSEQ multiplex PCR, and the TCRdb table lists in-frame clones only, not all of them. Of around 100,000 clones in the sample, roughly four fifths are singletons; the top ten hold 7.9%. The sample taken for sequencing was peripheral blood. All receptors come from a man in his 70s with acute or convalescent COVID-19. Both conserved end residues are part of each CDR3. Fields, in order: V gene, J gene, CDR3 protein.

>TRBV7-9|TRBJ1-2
CASSLAQASPGGYTF
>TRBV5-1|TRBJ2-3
CASSLGQILTDTQYF
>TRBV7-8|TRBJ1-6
CASSSGRVNSPLHF
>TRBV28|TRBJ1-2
CASSSTEANYGYTF
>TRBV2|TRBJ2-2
CASNSAGDTGELFF
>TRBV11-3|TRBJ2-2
CASSLQGQGSTGELFF
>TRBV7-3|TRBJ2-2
CASSPGRGLEAGELFF
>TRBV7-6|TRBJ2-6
CASSRADSRGVSGANVLTF
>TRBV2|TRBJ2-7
CASSGTVNYEQYF
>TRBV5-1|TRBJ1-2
CASSLGFGGHYGYTF
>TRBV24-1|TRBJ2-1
CATSDLTSGSSYNEQFF
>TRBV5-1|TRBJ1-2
CASSLSPGSGYTF
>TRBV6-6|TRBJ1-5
CASSTGGGNQPQHF
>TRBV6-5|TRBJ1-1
CASSYARNTEAFF
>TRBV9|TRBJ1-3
CASSPQQGGGNTIYF
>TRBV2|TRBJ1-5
CASSVGQVVDQPQHF
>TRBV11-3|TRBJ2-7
CASSLGSRFEQYF
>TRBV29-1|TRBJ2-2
CSVGDRGTGELFF
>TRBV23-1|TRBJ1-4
CASSQERDRGGRTNEKLFF
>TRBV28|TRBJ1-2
CASSPQRQHYGYTF
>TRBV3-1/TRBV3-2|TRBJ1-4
CASSQGTATNEKLFF
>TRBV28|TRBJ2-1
CASRPAAPRGGEQFF
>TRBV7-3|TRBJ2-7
CASSPQSGYEQYF
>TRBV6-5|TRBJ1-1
CASSRDRGRTEAFF
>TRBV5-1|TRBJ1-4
CASSLDPGKPEKLFF
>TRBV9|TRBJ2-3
CASSVARGAQYF
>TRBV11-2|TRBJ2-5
CASKGQGIQETQYF
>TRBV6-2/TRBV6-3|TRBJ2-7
CASSYPSRGSSYEQYF
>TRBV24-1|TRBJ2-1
CATKGQGSYNEQFF
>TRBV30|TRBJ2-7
CAWSMGQGLSEQYF
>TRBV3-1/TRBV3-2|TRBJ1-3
CASSQKGAGISGNTIYF
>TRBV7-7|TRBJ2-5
CASSLLGLADPSTQYF